This T cell receptor beta chain emerged from a study of blood T cell repertoires in COVID-19. V was cut by 4 bases and J by 7 bases, with 17 bases left in between. This CDR3 contains 14 residues. CDR1 is SGHDT and CDR2 is YYEEEE in the germline V gene. This table comes from immunoSEQ multiplex PCR, and its TCRdb copy is limited to in-frame clones, with some not included. The table includes approximately 200,000 clones, about 85% detected once. The specimen sequenced was PBMCs or T cells enriched from blood (not recorded which). The TCR originated in a woman aged 30 to 39 who had recovered from COVID-19. V and J are TRBV5-6 and TRBJ1-1, with a tentative D call TRBD1 (5 bases). CDR3 loop: CASSRGNWRNEAFF. The CDR3 bases are TGTGCCAGCAGCCGGGGGAACTGGCGGAATGAAGCTTTCTTT.